This note documents a single T cell receptor (beta chain) sequence. The V gene lost 11 bases and the J gene lost 9 bases, with 20 bases spanning the gap. This CDR3 spans 14 amino acids. The germline V gene has CDR1 MNHNY and CDR2 SVGAGI (reference sequence). The sample comes from a study of T cell changes during pregnancy in multiple sclerosis. The method was immunoSEQ multiplex PCR; TCRdb's version includes in-frame clones alone and lacks a portion of them. This table holds approximately 96,000 clones, roughly nine tenths found once. Source: peripheral blood, taken after pregnancy. This TCR came from a female donor in good health, enrolled as a control in a pregnancy study. The J gene is TRBJ1-6, the V gene TRBV6-6, with D tentatively TRBD1 (5 bases). CDR3 DNA sequence: TGTGCCGCGTACGGGGGTAGGTGGAGTTCACCCCTCCACTTT. It yields the protein CAAYGGRWSSPLHF.